The clone carrying this T cell receptor (beta chain) was seen a handful of times. The antigen remains unidentified. V dropped 4 bases and J dropped 4 bases, with 14 bases sitting between them. Germline values: CDR1 SGHRS, CDR2 YFSETQ. The CDR3 spans 14 residues. Tagging with unique molecular identifiers was a feature of the TCR beta cDNA libraries. MiXCR, applied by TCRdb to the PCR reads, yields one record per CDR3 protein. Of about 460,000 distinct CDR3 sequences listed, roughly 45% are singletons. This specimen belongs to a study of post-analysis software for immune sequencing data. Findings and limits, study-wide: Among 4 or 5 TRBV segments more frequent in patients than controls were TRBV5-6, TRBV5-1 and TRBV20-1.

The sequence was obtained from a girl aged 10 to 17 with multiple sclerosis. Sequencing was carried out using blood. The chain uses TRBV5-1 and TRBJ2-5; weak D call: TRBD2 (5 bases). In DNA, the CDR3 is TGCGCCAGCAGCCCCCCTGAGGGTGGAGAGACCCAGTACTTC. Translating gives CASSPPEGGETQYF.